This entry concerns a single T cell receptor beta chain. Its antigen is not identified. This specimen belongs to a study of a mutant IDH1 vaccine in newly diagnosed glioma. Across the whole study: Patients received eight vaccinations in weeks 1, 3, 5, 7, 11, 15, 19, 23. Commencement of vaccination occurred 4-6 weeks following radiotherapy alone, or concurrently with temozolomide cycles. The treated population exhibited a male proportion of roughly 60%, a female proportion of 37.5%, and a mean age of around 40 years. Study-wide points: Variations in leading peripheral T cell clonotypes appeared to have no connection with pseudoprogression.

The CDR3 covers 16 residues. Clones were read by immunoSEQ multiplex PCR, and TCRdb kept only the in-frame ones, dropping some. The data show around 62,000 clones, about 91% seen once. Time point here: week 11, during vaccination. With topical imiquimod, each dose of the vaccine consisted of 300 ug of mutant IDH1 20-mer peptide. The sample consisted of PBMCs, taken from a glioma patient whose treatment included an IDH1 peptide vaccine. The chain joins TRBV21-1 to TRBJ2-3; no DNA check was done on the table's D call, TRBD1. TRBV21-1 is a pseudogene. The sequence was obtained from a man between 35 and 55 years old with glioma. The CDR3 DNA reads as TGTGCCAGCACCGATCGACAGCCCAACAGGGCCGATACGCAGTATTTT. This codes for CASTDRQPNRADTQYF.